This TCR beta chain was sequenced in a study of blood T cells in healthy people across ages. A second PCR of 7 to 11 cycles used a sample-barcoded 5' primer and a J-beta primer mix. Each cDNA molecule carried a tag from a template-switch adaptor that contained 12 random nucleotides. Each CDR3 protein gets one entry after TCRdb re-called the 5' RACE reads with MiXCR. The repertoire holds about 640,000 distinct CDR3 sequences, with roughly three fifths as singletons. Germline lookup yields CDR1 SEHNR and CDR2 FQNEAQ (reference sequence). Trimming shortened V by 5 bases and J by 7 bases, and 15 bases separated the two germline ends. CDR3 length equals 14 residues. Study-wide points: Estimates of diversity drawn from one million T cells were considered underestimates. Per million T cells, TCR beta diversity dropped about linearly as age rose.

It was ten milliliters of peripheral blood that were drawn from each donor. This clonotype showed up many times. Its antigen is not identified. Given a much more abundant clone one base away, this may be a read error. The receptor's source is a man aged 60 to 75 in good health. V and J are TRBV7-9 and TRBJ2-1; D remains unclear. Sequencing was done on a sample of blood. In nucleotides, the CDR3 is TGTGCCAGCAGCGCAAGTCAGTCTGGGAATGAGCAGTTCTTC. Its translation: CASSASQSGNEQFF.